These 12 T cell receptor beta chains came from one sample sequenced in a study of cytomegalovirus exposure and HLA in healthy donors. Both 60 Vbeta primers and 13 Jbeta primers went into the PCR. Repertoires were generated with immunoSEQ multiplex PCR, while TCRdb's copy carries only in-frame clones and drops some. The sample has about 140,000 clones; more than 75% are singletons. Sequenced material: PBMCs. These receptor sequences come from a man aged 18 to 30 in good health and CMV-seronegative.

The V call is TRBV9, the J call TRBJ2-7; TRBD2 matches at 13 bases. Germline V lookup: CDR1 SGDLS, CDR2 YYNGEE. V dropped 4 bases and J dropped 7; count of bases not matched to a gene: 8. The CDR3 has 15 residues. CDR3 DNA: TGTGCCAGCAGCCGTAGAACTAGCGGGAGGGTTGAGCAGTACTTC. Protein product: CASSRRTSGRVEQYF.

This rearrangement joins TRBV28 to TRBJ1-5; D is unresolved. Per the germline V gene, CDR1 is MDHEN and CDR2 is SYDVKM. V was pared by 8 bases and J by 3 bases, with 14 bases between. The CDR3 contains 14 residues. This CDR3 is CASAPGLPNQPQHF. DNA for the CDR3: TGTGCCAGCGCCCCAGGACTCCCCAATCAGCCCCAGCATTTT.

This chain uses TRBV5-5 with TRBJ2-7; TRBD1 agrees at 8 bases. Trimming removed 2 bases from V and 4 bases from J; junction bases left unmatched: 11. CDR1 is SGHKS and CDR2 is YYEKEE in the germline V gene (reference sequence). CDR3 size: 16 residues. CDR3: CASSLGPQGAGYEQYF. DNA for the CDR3: TGTGCCAGCAGCTTAGGCCCGCAGGGGGCTGGGTACGAGCAGTACTTC.

J is TRBJ2-5 and V is TRBV5-6, with TRBD2 identical over 7 bases. The J call may be in error: the DNA end matches TRBJ2-7 better. Germline V CDR1 and CDR2: SGHDT, YYEEEE. This CDR3 is 17 amino acids long. CDR3 in amino acids: CASSLAAHGGSSYEQYF. Here the CDR3 DNA reads TGTGCCAGCAGCTTGGCCGCTCACGGCGGGAGTTCCTACGAGCAGTACTTC.

This chain connects TRBV2 to TRBJ1-3, with D tentatively TRBD1 (6 bases). V was pared by 6 bases and J by 1 base, with 7 bases between. CDR3 length equals 13 residues. Germline-derived CDR1 and CDR2 are SNHLY and FYNNEI. The DNA of the CDR3 is TGTGCCAGCAGCCAGGGGTCTGGAAACACCATATATTTT. It codes for CASSQGSGNTIYF. The complete variable domain, with remaining parts taken from reference TRBV2 and TRBJ1-3, reads EPEVTQTPSHQVTQMGQEVILRCVPISNHLYFYWYRQILGQKVEFLVSFYNNEISEKSEIFDDQFSVERPDGSNFTLKIRSTKLEDSAMYFCASSQGSGNTIYFGEGSWLTVV.

Details on this clone: At one boundary the junction diverges from the germline segment, which might be a read error. The rearrangement links TRBV10-3 to TRBJ2-5; perhaps TRBD1 as D (6 bases). The germline gives CDR1 ENHRY, CDR2 SYGVKD. The CDR3 has 13 amino acids. CDR3 bases: TGTGCCATCAGCCCCGGACAGCAAGGGACCCAGTACTTC. This codes for CAISPGQQGTQYF.

V gene TRBV15 combines with J gene TRBJ2-5; D possibly corresponds to TRBD2 (7 bases). The germline V gene encodes CDR1 LNHNV and CDR2 YYDKDF (reference sequence). The V and J ends lost 4 bases and 3 bases respectively, with 18 bases between them. This CDR3 region has 16 residues. CDR3 bases: TGTGCCACCAGCACCAGGGTGGCGGGGGACAAAGAGACCCAGTACTTC. Its translation is CATSTRVAGDKETQYF.

The chain links TRBV7-3 to TRBJ2-5; possibly TRBD1 for D (6 bases). The ends were cut back, 8 bases at V and 4 bases at J, with 17 bases in the middle. Looked up from germline, CDR1 is SGHTA and CDR2 is FQGTGA. This CDR3 spans 14 amino acids. The CDR3 is CASATGSSGETQYF. The CDR3, as DNA: TGTGCCAGCGCTACAGGGTCTTCAGGAGAGACCCAGTACTTC.

The rearrangement joins TRBV7-8 to TRBJ1-2, with 10 bases matching TRBD1. CDR3 length: 15 amino acids. J was trimmed by 2 bases and V by 4 bases; bases with no gene match: 4. Germline V gene lookup returns CDR1 SGHVS and CDR2 FQNEAQ. CDR3 coding DNA: TGTGCCAGCAGCTATCCGGGACAGGGGAACTATGGCTACACCTTC. Its translation is CASSYPGQGNYGYTF.

The chain has TRBV7-2 and TRBJ2-2; a possible D gene is TRBD2 (5 bases). Germline CDR1 and CDR2: SGHTA and FQGNSA. The CDR3 is made up of 16 amino acids. V was clipped by 0 bases and J by 1 base, with 9 bases between them. The CDR3 nucleotides are TGTGCCAGCAGCTTAGCGTCCCGGGGGAACACCGGGGAGCTGTTTTTT. It is translated as CASSLASRGNTGELFF.

V usage is TRBV5-5 and J usage is TRBJ2-3; TRBD1 aligns across 7 bases. CDR3 size: 14 residues. Germline values: CDR1 SGHKS, CDR2 YYEKEE (reference sequence). V lost 4 bases, J lost 4 bases, and 6 bases stayed unmatched. CDR3: CASSVDRLPDTQYF. DNA for the CDR3: TGTGCCAGCAGCGTGGACAGGCTACCAGATACGCAGTATTTT.

On this clone itself: Other DNA sequences within the sample encode an identical CDR3. The rearrangement links TRBV7-3 to TRBJ1-2; no reliable D call. CDR1 and CDR2 from the germline V gene are SGHTA and FQGTGA. The CDR3 loop spans 13 amino acids. V lost 1 base, J lost 2 bases, and 5 bases lay in between. The DNA of the CDR3 is TGTGCCAGCAGCTTAAACTCCAACTATGGCTACACCTTC. Translating it yields CASSLNSNYGYTF.